The 10 T cell receptor beta chains reported below all come from one sample, sequenced in a study of OX40 agonist ivuxolimab in advanced cancers. Generated by immunoSEQ multiplex PCR, the TCRdb table keeps only in-frame clones and is missing some. In the table there are approximately 94,000 clones, 84% of which are singletons. The source was CD4+ or CD8+ T cells sorted from blood, collected in a trial of the OX40 agonist ivuxolimab. The receptors derive from an adult with an advanced solid tumor such as melanoma, head and neck, liver or kidney cancer.

V gene TRBV6-1 combines with J gene TRBJ2-5, with D perhaps matching TRBD1 (6 bases). The ends were cut back, 0 bases at V and 0 bases at J, with 11 bases in the middle. The CDR3 runs to 16 residues. Looked up from germline, CDR1 is MNHNS and CDR2 is SASEGT. This CDR3 is CASSEALTGYQETQYF. The CDR3, as DNA: TGTGCCAGCAGTGAAGCGCTTACAGGGTACCAAGAGACCCAGTACTTC.

The chain joins TRBV4-3 to TRBJ2-3; D might be TRBD2 (6 bases). The ends were cut back, 3 bases at V and 0 bases at J, with 19 bases in the middle. The V gene's germline CDR1 is LGHNA and CDR2 YSLEER. This CDR3 is 18 amino acids long. The CDR3 loop is CASSHTYSGIASTDTQYF. The CDR3 nucleotides read TGCGCCAGCAGCCATACCTATAGCGGAATAGCTAGCACAGATACGCAGTATTTT.

This chain connects TRBV28 to TRBJ1-2; D might be TRBD1 (5 bases). The CDR3 is 14 residues long. The germline V and J ends were trimmed by 2 bases and 4 bases, with 11 bases remaining between them. The germline V gene encodes CDR1 MDHEN and CDR2 SYDVKM. The CDR3 loop reads CASSLGGQIYGYTF. The CDR3 nucleotides are TGTGCCAGCAGTTTAGGGGGTCAGATCTATGGCTACACCTTC.

The CDR3 nucleotides are TGTGCCAGCTCAGAGAAAGATACGAACACTGAAGCTTTCTTT. It yields the protein CASSEKDTNTEAFF. The rearrangement joins TRBV18 to TRBJ1-1; no firm D call. The length of the CDR3 is 14 residues. Between the trimmed V and J ends, which lost 5 bases and 1 base, there was a span of 11 bases. From germline, CDR1 is KGHSH and CDR2 LQKENI.

The chain recombines TRBV7-9 with TRBJ1-2; TRBD1 agrees at 9 bases. The CDR3 loop spans 16 amino acids. CDR1 is SEHNR and CDR2 is FQNEAQ in the germline V gene (reference sequence). J lost 2 bases, V lost 5 bases, and 9 bases had no gene match. The CDR3 here is CASSRTGEAPNYGYTF. CDR3 sequence (DNA): TGTGCCAGCAGCAGGACAGGGGAAGCACCCAACTATGGCTACACCTTC.

There are a few counts of this clone. V gene TRBV7-2 combines with J gene TRBJ2-3; TRBD1 is a possible D gene (6 bases). The germline V gene encodes CDR1 SGHTA and CDR2 FQGNSA. V lost 2 bases, J lost 6 bases, and 12 bases lay in between. The CDR3 length is 14 residues. The CDR3 DNA sequence: TGTGCCAGCAGCTTAACAGGGCCAAGGGATACGCAGTATTTT. Translated, it gives CASSLTGPRDTQYF.

The rearrangement joins TRBV30 to TRBJ1-2, with D possibly matching TRBD1 (5 bases). CDR3 length: 12 amino acids. Looked up from germline, CDR1 is GTSNPN and CDR2 is SVGIG (reference sequence). Trimming cost V 3 bases and J 8 bases, with 13 bases left between them. The CDR3 loop is CAWSPQERGYTF. The CDR3 DNA sequence: TGTGCCTGGAGCCCACAGGAGAGGGGCTACACCTTC.

The chain carries TRBV13 and TRBJ2-7; TRBD1 aligns across 11 bases. V lost 4 bases, J lost 4 bases, and 3 bases stayed unmatched. This CDR3 spans 14 amino acids. Germline-derived CDR1 and CDR2 are PRHDT and FYEKMQ (reference sequence). The CDR3 is CASSSRDRGYEQYF. The CDR3 DNA reads TGTGCCAGCAGCTCGAGGGACAGGGGGTACGAGCAGTACTTC.

The genes are TRBV19 and TRBJ1-4, with D uncertain. CDR3 length: 13 residues. Trimming took 4 bases from V and 7 from J, leaving 10 bases between them. Germline lookup yields CDR1 LNHDA and CDR2 SQIVND (reference sequence). In DNA form, the CDR3 reads TGTGCCAGTAGTAACAGCCTCTTTGAAAAACTGTTTTTT. Translating gives CASSNSLFEKLFF.

The chain carries TRBV19 and TRBJ2-5, with 8 bases fitting TRBD2. This CDR3 comprises 14 residues. V was clipped by 5 bases and J by 5 bases; unmatched bases: 7. Germline loops: CDR1 LNHDA, CDR2 SQIVND (reference sequence). The CDR3 is CASSPRTSSETQYF. The CDR3, as DNA: TGTGCCAGTAGTCCTCGGACTAGCAGCGAGACCCAGTACTTC.